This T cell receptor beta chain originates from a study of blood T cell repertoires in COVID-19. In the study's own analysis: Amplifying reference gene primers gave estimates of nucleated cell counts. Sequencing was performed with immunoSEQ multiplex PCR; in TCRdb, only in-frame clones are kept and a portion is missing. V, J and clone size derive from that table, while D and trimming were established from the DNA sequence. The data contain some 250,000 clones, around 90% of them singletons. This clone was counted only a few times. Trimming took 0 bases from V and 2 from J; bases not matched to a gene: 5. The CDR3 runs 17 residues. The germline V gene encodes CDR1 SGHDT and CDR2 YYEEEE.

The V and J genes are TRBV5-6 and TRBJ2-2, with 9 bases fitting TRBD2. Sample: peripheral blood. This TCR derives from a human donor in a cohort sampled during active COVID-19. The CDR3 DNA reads TGTGCCAGCAGCTTGGTGGTAGCGGGAGTTAACACCGGGGAGCTGTTTTTT. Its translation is CASSLVVAGVNTGELFF.